The 5 T cell receptor beta chains below were found in one sample sequenced in a study of blood T cell repertoires in COVID-19. This table comes from immunoSEQ multiplex PCR, and its TCRdb copy is limited to in-frame clones, with some not included. The sample yields roughly 120,000 clones, 85% seen once. The sequenced sample was peripheral blood. The receptors originated from a man older than 75 with acute or convalescent COVID-19.

This chain joins TRBV20-1 and TRBJ2-7; D unresolved. Trimming left V 2 bases short and J 6 bases short, with 8 bases between. The germline V gene encodes CDR1 DFQATT and CDR2 SNEGSKA (reference sequence). The CDR3 contains 11 residues. CDR3 residues: CSARLAAEQYF. CDR3 coding DNA: TGCAGTGCTAGATTGGCGGCCGAGCAGTACTTC.

The V and J genes are TRBV28 and TRBJ2-7; possible D gene TRBD2, 6 bases. The ends were cut back, 3 bases at V and 3 bases at J, with 6 bases in the middle. CDR3 size: 12 residues. In germline, CDR1 is MDHEN, CDR2 SYDVKM. The CDR3 protein is CASSLGGYEQYF. DNA of the CDR3: TGTGCCAGCAGTTTGGGGGGCTACGAGCAGTACTTC.

This sequence joins TRBV19 and TRBJ1-3; TRBD1 might be the D (6 bases). Trimming left V 4 bases short and J 0 bases short, with 22 bases between. CDR3 size: 19 residues. Germline loops: CDR1 LNHDA, CDR2 SQIVND (reference sequence). The DNA for the CDR3 is TGTGCCAGTAGTAATGCCGGCAGGGGTCAAACATCCTCTGGAAACACCATATATTTT. Residues: CASSNAGRGQTSSGNTIYF.

V usage is TRBV18 and J usage is TRBJ1-1, with D uncertain. The CDR3 contains 14 residues. The V and J ends lost 2 bases and 1 base respectively, with 8 bases between them. Germline CDR1 and CDR2: KGHSH and LQKENI. The CDR3 loop reads CASSPFRENTEAFF. The CDR3 DNA follows: TGTGCCAGCTCACCATTTCGGGAGAACACTGAAGCTTTCTTT.

The chain is built from TRBV21-1 and TRBJ2-4; the DNA was not compared with TRBD2, the D call given in the table. TRBV21-1 is termed a pseudogene. The CDR3 length is 19 residues. CDR3 DNA sequence: TGTGCCAGCAGCAAAAGTCTTGAGTTTGGGGGGTTAAGCAAAAACATTCAGTACTTC. The encoded protein is CASSKSLEFGGLSKNIQYF.